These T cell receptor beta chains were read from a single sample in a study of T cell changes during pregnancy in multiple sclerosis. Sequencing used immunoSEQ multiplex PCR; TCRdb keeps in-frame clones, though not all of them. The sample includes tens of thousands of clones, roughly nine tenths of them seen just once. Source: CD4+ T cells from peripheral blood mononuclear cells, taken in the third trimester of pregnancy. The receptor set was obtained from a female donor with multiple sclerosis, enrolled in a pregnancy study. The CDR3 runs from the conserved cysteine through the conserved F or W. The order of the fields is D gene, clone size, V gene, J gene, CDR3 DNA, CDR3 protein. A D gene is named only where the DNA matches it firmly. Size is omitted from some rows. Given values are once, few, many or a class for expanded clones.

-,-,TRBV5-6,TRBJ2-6,TGTGCCAGCAGCTTACAGGCTGCATCTGGGGCCAACGTCCTGACTTTC,CASSLQAASGANVLTF
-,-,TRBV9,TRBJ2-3,TGTGCCAGCAGCGTTGGGCCAAACACAGATACGCAGTATTTT,CASSVGPNTDTQYF
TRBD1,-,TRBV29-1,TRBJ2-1,TGCAGCGTTGCCGGACAGGGATACAATGAGCAGTTCTTC,CSVAGQGYNEQFF
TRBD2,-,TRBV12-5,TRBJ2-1,TGTGCTAGTGGTTTGTGGCGGGGGGGAAATGAGCAGTTCTTC,CASGLWRGGNEQFF
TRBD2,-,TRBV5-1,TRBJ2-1,TGCGCCAGCAGCCTCACTAGCGGGGCGTACAATGAGCAGTTCTTC,CASSLTSGAYNEQFF
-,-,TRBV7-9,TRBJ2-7,TGTGCCAGCAGCCGCAGCGAGGGGAGGCGCGAGCAGTACTTC,CASSRSEGRREQYF
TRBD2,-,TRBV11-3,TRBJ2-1,TGTGCCAGCAGCTTAGGGGGACTAGCGGGAATGGATGAGCAGTTCTTC,CASSLGGLAGMDEQFF
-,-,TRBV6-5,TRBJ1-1,TGTGCCAGCGGGGGGGAGGGGAACACTGAAGCTTTCTTT,CASGGEGNTEAFF
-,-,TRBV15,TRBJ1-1,TGTGCCACCAGCAGAGCAGGGGCGAACACTGAAGCTTTCTTT,CATSRAGANTEAFF
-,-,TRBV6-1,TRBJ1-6,TGTGCCAGCAGACCGAGGAGCCATAATTCACCCCTCCACTTT,CASRPRSHNSPLHF
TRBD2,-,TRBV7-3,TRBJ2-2,TGTGCCAGCAGCTTACTGCGGGGGGAGAACACCGGGGAGCTGTTTTTT,CASSLLRGENTGELFF
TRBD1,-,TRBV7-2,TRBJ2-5,TGTGCCAGCAGCCCCCGAGGGGGCAGGGAGACCCAGTACTTC,CASSPRGGRETQYF
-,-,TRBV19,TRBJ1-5,TGTGCCAGTAGTATGAATCAGGTGAATCAGCCCCAGCATTTT,CASSMNQVNQPQHF
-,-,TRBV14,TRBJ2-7,TGTGCCAGCAGCCTCCTGGGGACTGTAAACCAGCAGTACTTC,CASSLLGTVNQQYF
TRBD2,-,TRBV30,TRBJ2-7,TGTGCCTGGAGTGTAGGACTAGCGGGAACCTACGAGCAGTACTTC,CAWSVGLAGTYEQYF
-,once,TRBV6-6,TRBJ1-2,TGTGCCAGCAGTTACTCGAGTAACTATGGCTACACCTTC,CASSYSSNYGYTF
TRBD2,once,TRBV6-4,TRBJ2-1,TGTGCCAGCAGTGACAGGGGACTAGCGGGTACCTCCTCCTACAATGAGCAGTTCTTC,CASSDRGLAGTSSYNEQFF
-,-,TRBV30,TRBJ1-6,TGTGCCTGGAGTAGTAAAGGACTCAGCTCCTATAATTCACCCCTCCACTTT,CAWSSKGLSSYNSPLHF
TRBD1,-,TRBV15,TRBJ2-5,TGTGCCACCAGCAGAACACCGACAGGGGGCGATGGGACCCAGTACTTC,CATSRTPTGGDGTQYF
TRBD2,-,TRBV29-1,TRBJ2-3,TGCAGCGTCTTGACCCCGGGACTAGGTCGGGATACGCAGTATTTT,CSVLTPGLGRDTQYF
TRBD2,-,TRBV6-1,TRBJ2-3,TGTGCCAGCAGAGGTAGCGGGGTTCCAGATACGCAGTATTTT,CASRGSGVPDTQYF
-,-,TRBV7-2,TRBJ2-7,TGTGCCAGCAGCTTAGATTACAGGGCCTACGAGCAGTACTTC,CASSLDYRAYEQYF
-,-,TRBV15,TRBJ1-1,TGTGCCACCAGCAGAACAGGAAACACTGAAGCTTTCTTT,CATSRTGNTEAFF
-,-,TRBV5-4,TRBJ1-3,TGTGCCAGCAGCACCTGGCCGCGAACAGGAGCCAACTCTGGAAACACCATATATTTT,CASSTWPRTGANSGNTIYF
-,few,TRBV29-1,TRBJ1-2,TGCAGCGTTGCGGAGGGTATGTGGGGCTACACCTTC,CSVAEGMWGYTF
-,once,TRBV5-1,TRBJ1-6,TGCGCCAGCAGCTTGCGTAATCGGACAGCTAATAATTCACCCCTCCACTTT,CASSLRNRTANNSPLHF